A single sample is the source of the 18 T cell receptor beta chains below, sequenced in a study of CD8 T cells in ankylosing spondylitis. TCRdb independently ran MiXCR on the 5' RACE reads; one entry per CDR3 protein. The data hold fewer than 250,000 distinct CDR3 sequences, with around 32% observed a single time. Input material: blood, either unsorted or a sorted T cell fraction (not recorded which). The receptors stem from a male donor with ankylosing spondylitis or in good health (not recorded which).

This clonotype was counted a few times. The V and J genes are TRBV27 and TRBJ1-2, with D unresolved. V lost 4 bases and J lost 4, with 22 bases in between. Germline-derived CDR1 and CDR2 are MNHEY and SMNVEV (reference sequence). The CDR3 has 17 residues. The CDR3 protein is CASSYNVLVGTAYGYTF. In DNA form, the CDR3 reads TGTGCCAGCAGTTATAATGTTTTGGTGGGAACAGCCTATGGCTACACCTTC.

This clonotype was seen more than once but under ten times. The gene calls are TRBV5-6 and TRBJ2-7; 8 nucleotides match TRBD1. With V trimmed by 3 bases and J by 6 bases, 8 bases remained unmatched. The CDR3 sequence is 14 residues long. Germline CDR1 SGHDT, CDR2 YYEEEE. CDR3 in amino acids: CASSSGQGVVEQYF. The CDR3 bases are TGTGCCAGCAGCTCCGGACAGGGAGTGGTCGAGCAGTACTTC. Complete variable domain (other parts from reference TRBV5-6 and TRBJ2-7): DAGVTQSPTHLIKTRGQQVTLRCSPKSGHDTVSWYQQALGQGPQFIFQYYEEEERQRGNFPDRFSGHQFPNYSSELNVNALLLGDSALYLCASSSGQGVVEQYFGPGTRLTVT.

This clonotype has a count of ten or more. Written as DNA, the CDR3 is TGCAGTGCCCGACAGGATTCCAATCAGCCCCAGCATTTT. Its protein product is CSARQDSNQPQHF. The chain has TRBV20-1 and TRBJ1-5; perhaps TRBD1 as D (6 bases). The CDR3 contains 13 residues. The V gene lost 6 bases and the J gene lost 3 bases, with 12 bases spanning the gap. Germline V gives CDR1 DFQATT, CDR2 SNEGSKA (reference sequence).

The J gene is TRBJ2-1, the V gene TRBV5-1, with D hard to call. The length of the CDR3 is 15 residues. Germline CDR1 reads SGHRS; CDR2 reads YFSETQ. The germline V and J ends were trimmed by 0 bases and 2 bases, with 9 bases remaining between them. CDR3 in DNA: TGCGCCAGCAGCTTGGAGGCGGCAACCTACAATGAGCAGTTCTTC. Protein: CASSLEAATYNEQFF. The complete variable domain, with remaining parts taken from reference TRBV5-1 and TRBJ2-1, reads KAGVTQTPRYLIKTRGQQVTLSCSPISGHRSVSWYQQTPGQGLQFLFEYFSETQRNKGNFPGRFSGRQFSNSRSEMNVSTLELGDSALYLCASSLEAATYNEQFFGPGTRLTVL.

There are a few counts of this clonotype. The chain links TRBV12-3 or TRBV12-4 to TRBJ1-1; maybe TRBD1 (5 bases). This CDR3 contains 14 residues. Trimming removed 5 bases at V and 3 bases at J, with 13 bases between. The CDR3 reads CASSATRVDTEAFF. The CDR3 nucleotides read TGTGCCAGCAGTGCGACCAGGGTGGACACTGAAGCTTTCTTT.

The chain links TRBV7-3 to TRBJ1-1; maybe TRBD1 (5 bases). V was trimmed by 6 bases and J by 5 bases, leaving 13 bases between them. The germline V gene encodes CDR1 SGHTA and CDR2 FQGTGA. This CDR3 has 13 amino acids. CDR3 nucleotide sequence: TGTGCCAGCAGGGGGGGAGCGGGTACTGAAGCTTTCTTT. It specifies CASRGGAGTEAFF. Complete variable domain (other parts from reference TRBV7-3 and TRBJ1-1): GAGVSQTPSNKVTEKGKYVELRCDPISGHTALYWYRQSLGQGPEFLIYFQGTGAADDSGLPNDRFFAVRPEGSVSTLKIQRTERGDSAVYLCASRGGAGTEAFFGQGTRLTVV.

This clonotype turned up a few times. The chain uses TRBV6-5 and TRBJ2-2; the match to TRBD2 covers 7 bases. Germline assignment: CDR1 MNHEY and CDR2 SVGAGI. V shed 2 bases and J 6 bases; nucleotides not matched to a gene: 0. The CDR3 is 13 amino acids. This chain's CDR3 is CASSYGGAGELFF. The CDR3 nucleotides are TGTGCCAGCAGTTACGGGGGGGCCGGGGAGCTGTTTTTT.

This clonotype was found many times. CDR3 nucleotide sequence: TGCAGTGCTAGAGTACGGGGAAATAGCAATCAGCCCCAGCATTTT. Its translation is CSARVRGNSNQPQHF. The J gene is TRBJ1-5, the V gene TRBV20-1; no definite D call. This CDR3 is built from 15 residues. Germline V gives CDR1 DFQATT, CDR2 SNEGSKA (reference sequence). V dropped 1 base and J dropped 0 bases, with 10 bases sitting between them.

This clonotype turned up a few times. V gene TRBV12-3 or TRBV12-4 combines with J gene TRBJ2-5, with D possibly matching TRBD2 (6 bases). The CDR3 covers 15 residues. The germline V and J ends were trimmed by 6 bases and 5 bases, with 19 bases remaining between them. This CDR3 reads CASSPPLGSVETQYF. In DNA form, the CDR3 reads TGTGCCAGCAGCCCACCCCTCGGGAGCGTGGAGACCCAGTACTTC.

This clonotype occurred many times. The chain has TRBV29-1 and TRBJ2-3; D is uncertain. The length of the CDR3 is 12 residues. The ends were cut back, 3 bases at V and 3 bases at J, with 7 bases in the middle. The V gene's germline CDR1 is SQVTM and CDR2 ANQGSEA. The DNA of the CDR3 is TGCAGCGTTGAGACTGGTACAGATACGCAGTATTTT. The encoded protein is CSVETGTDTQYF.

The CDR3 DNA is TGTGCCAGCAGCTGGGGGGGGGCTAATGAGCAGTTCTTC. This gives the protein CASSWGGANEQFF. V is TRBV7-2 and J is TRBJ2-1; D might be TRBD2 (7 bases). This CDR3 is built from 13 residues. CDR1 is SGHTA, CDR2 FQGNSA, per germline. With 4 bases removed from V and 7 bases from J, the gap between germline ends came to 11 bases.

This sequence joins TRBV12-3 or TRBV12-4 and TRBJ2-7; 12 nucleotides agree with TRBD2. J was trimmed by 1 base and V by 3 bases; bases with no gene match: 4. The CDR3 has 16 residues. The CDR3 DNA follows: TGTGCCAGCAGTTTCAGACTAGCGGGGGTGTCCTACGAGCAGTACTTC. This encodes CASSFRLAGVSYEQYF.

CDR3 amino acids: CASSHDDRGEATNEKLFF. For the CDR3, the DNA is TGCGCCAGCAGCCACGACGACAGGGGAGAGGCAACTAATGAAAAACTGTTTTTT. The rearrangement joins TRBV4-1 to TRBJ1-4; 8 bases match TRBD1. V trimming: 3 bases; J trimming: 0 bases; junction bases outside the gene matches: 9. Germline assignment: CDR1 MGHRA and CDR2 YSYEKL. CDR3 size: 18 residues.

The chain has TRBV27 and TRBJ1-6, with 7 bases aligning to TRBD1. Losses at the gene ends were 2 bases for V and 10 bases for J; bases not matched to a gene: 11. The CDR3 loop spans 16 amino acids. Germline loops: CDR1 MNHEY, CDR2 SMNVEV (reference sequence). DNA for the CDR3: TGTGCCAGCAGTTTACTGACCTCAGGGGGAGACTCACCCCTCCACTTT. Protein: CASSLLTSGGDSPLHF.

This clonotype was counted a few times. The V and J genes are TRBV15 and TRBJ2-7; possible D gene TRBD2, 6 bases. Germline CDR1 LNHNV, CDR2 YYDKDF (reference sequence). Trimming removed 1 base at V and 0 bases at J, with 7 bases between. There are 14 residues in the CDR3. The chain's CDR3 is CATSRGLVSYEQYF. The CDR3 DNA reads TGTGCCACCAGCAGAGGACTAGTCTCCTACGAGCAGTACTTC.

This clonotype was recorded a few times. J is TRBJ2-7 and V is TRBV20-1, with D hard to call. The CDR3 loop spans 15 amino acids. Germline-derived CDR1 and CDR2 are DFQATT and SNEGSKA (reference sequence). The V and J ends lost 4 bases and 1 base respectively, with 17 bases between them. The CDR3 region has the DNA TGCAGTGCTACTTCCCTACACCGGGCTTCCTACGAGCAGTACTTC. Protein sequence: CSATSLHRASYEQYF.

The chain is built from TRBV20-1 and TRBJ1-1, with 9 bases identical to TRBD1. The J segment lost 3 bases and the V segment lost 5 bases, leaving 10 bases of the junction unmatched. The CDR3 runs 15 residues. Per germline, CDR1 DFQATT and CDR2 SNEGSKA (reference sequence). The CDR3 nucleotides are TGCAGTGCTGAACAGGGGGCGGCGCGGGACACTGAAGCTTTCTTT. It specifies CSAEQGAARDTEAFF.

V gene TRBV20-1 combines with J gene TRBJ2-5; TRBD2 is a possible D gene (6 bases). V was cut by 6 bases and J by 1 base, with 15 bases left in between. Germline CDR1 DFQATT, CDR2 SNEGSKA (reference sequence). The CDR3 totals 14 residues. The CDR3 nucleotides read TGCAGTGCCGCCCGGGGGAGCGGCCAAGAGACCCAGTACTTC. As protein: CSAARGSGQETQYF.